This passage covers 15 T cell receptor beta chains from one sample sequenced in a study of blood T cell repertoires in COVID-19. This table comes from immunoSEQ multiplex PCR, and its TCRdb copy is limited to in-frame clones, with some not included. The data show 250,000 to 300,000 clones, with roughly nine tenths seen just once and 2.2% held by the top ten. The sequenced sample consisted of peripheral blood. Receptors were obtained from a woman in her twenties or thirties with COVID-19, enrolled during active disease.

J is TRBJ2-7 and V is TRBV14; D is possibly TRBD1 (5 bases). This CDR3 has 12 residues. V was pared by 1 base and J by 6 bases, with 7 bases between. The germline V gene encodes CDR1 SGHDN and CDR2 FVKESK. The CDR3 region is CASSQGRVEQYF. The DNA for the CDR3 is TGTGCCAGCAGCCAAGGCAGGGTCGAGCAGTACTTC. Drawing the rest from reference TRBV14 and TRBJ2-7, the complete variable domain is EAGVTQFPSHSVIEKGQTVTLRCDPISGHDNLYWYRRVMGKEIKFLLHFVKESKQDESGMPNNRFLAERTGGTYSTLKVQPAELEDSGVYFCASSQGRVEQYFGPGTRLTVT.

The CDR3 coding sequence is TGTGCCAGCAGCGGCGGACTAGCGGGAGGGTCAAGCTCCTACAATGAGCAGTTCTTC. Translating gives CASSGGLAGGSSSYNEQFF. The rearrangement joins TRBV5-6 to TRBJ2-1; 15 bases line up with TRBD2. Germline CDR1 SGHDT, CDR2 YYEEEE. The CDR3 totals 19 residues. With 4 bases clipped from V and 0 bases from J, the junction kept 8 bases outside the gene matches.

This chain joins TRBV10-1 and TRBJ2-7, with 8 positions matching TRBD1. This CDR3 is built from 14 residues. With V trimmed by 4 bases and J by 2 bases, 4 bases remained unmatched. Germline CDR1 and CDR2: WNHNN and SYGVQD (reference sequence). CDR3 protein: CASSGSGGPYEQYF. The CDR3, as DNA: TGCGCCAGCAGTGGCTCAGGGGGCCCCTACGAGCAGTACTTC.

The chain recombines TRBV25-1 with TRBJ1-1, with D possibly being TRBD1 (5 bases). The CDR3 runs to 16 residues. Trimming stripped 3 bases from V and 4 bases from J, with 18 bases between. The germline V gene has CDR1 MGHDK and CDR2 SYGVNS. CDR3 region: CASSDHGGDLTTEAFF. The CDR3 nucleotides are TGTGCCAGCAGTGACCACGGGGGGGACCTGACCACTGAAGCTTTCTTT.

The chain couples TRBV30 to TRBJ1-3; TRBD1 agrees at 7 bases. Germline V gene lookup returns CDR1 GTSNPN and CDR2 SVGIG (reference sequence). This CDR3 is 16 amino acids long. V gave up 5 bases and J gave up 4 bases; unmatched junction bases: 14. The CDR3 is CAWSGTTGIPGNTIYF. DNA of the CDR3: TGTGCCTGGTCCGGTACGACAGGGATACCCGGAAACACCATATATTTT.

This chain connects TRBV27 to TRBJ1-2; 8 bases are shared with TRBD1. CDR3 size: 15 residues. Germline V gives CDR1 MNHEY, CDR2 SMNVEV (reference sequence). V lost 0 bases to trimming and J lost 4 bases; unmatched junction nucleotides: 4. The CDR3 DNA follows: TGTGCCAGCAGTTTATCTACCGGACAGGGCTATGGCTACACCTTC. Its protein product is CASSLSTGQGYGYTF.

The V and J genes are TRBV5-1 and TRBJ1-6; D remains ambiguous. With 5 bases removed from V and 7 bases from J, the gap between germline ends came to 13 bases. The CDR3 has 14 residues. CDR1 is SGHRS and CDR2 is YFSETQ in the germline V gene. The CDR3 nucleotides read TGCGCCAGCAGTTTCGACGGAGGGAATTCACCCCTCCACTTT. Amino acid sequence: CASSFDGGNSPLHF.

The chain has TRBV24-1 and TRBJ1-5; weak D call: TRBD1 (6 bases). The CDR3 extends over 15 amino acids. Trimming took off 4 bases at V and 2 bases at J, with 11 bases between the two ends. Germline values: CDR1 KGHDR, CDR2 SFDVKD. The CDR3 spells CATSEPRGGNQPQHF. The CDR3 coding sequence is TGTGCCACCAGTGAGCCCAGGGGTGGCAATCAGCCCCAGCATTTT.

The chain links TRBV13 to TRBJ2-2, with TRBD2 matching over 14 bases. The CDR3 has 17 residues. V lost 4 bases to trimming and J lost 4 bases; unmatched junction nucleotides: 5. Germline V gives CDR1 PRHDT, CDR2 FYEKMQ (reference sequence). The CDR3 is CASSSEGLAGVTGELFF. As DNA, the CDR3 is TGTGCCAGCAGCTCCGAGGGACTAGCGGGAGTCACCGGGGAGCTGTTTTTT.

This chain links TRBV15 with TRBJ1-5; D gene ambiguous. With 0 bases removed from V and 4 bases from J, the gap between germline ends came to 10 bases. This CDR3 is built from 15 residues. The germline CDR1 and CDR2 sequences are LNHNV and YYDKDF (reference sequence). The CDR3 protein is CATSREVRTNQPQHF. The CDR3, as DNA: TGTGCCACCAGCAGAGAAGTCAGGACTAATCAGCCCCAGCATTTT.

This clone showed up just a few times. V gene TRBV12-2 combines with J gene TRBJ1-2; the table calls TRBD1, which could not be checked here. TRBV12-2 is marked as a pseudogene. This CDR3 comprises 14 residues. CDR3 in DNA: TGTGCAAGTCGCTTAGTACAGGCGGACTATGGCTACACCTTC. It encodes CASRLVQADYGYTF.

The CDR3 sequence is CASSPDRDYGYTF. For the CDR3, the DNA is TGTGCCAGCAGCCCCGACAGGGACTATGGCTACACCTTC. The chain is built from TRBV5-4 and TRBJ1-2, with 7 bases lining up with TRBD1. This CDR3 is built from 13 residues. Trimming took 4 bases from V and 3 from J; bases not matched to a gene: 3. The germline V gene has CDR1 SGHNT and CDR2 YYREEE (reference sequence).

The chain has TRBV19 and TRBJ2-1; 7 nucleotides line up with TRBD2. After removal of 5 bases from V and 15 bases from J, the junction contained 13 bases not matched to a gene. There are 13 residues in the CDR3. Germline V gene sequence: CDR1 LNHDA, CDR2 SQIVND (reference sequence). The CDR3 region is CASSEGSGTTPFF. DNA for the CDR3: TGTGCCAGTAGTGAGGGATCCGGGACTACCCCGTTCTTC.

The chain employs TRBV27 and TRBJ2-3; TRBD2 matches at 13 bases. With V trimmed by 4 bases and J by 4 bases, 2 bases remained unmatched. CDR3 length: 15 residues. The germline V gene has CDR1 MNHEY and CDR2 SMNVEV (reference sequence). The CDR3 reads CASSWGLAGPDTQYF. As DNA, the CDR3 is TGTGCCAGCAGTTGGGGACTAGCGGGGCCAGATACGCAGTATTTT.

The rearrangement uses TRBV21-1 and TRBJ1-6. TRBV21-1 is deemed a pseudogene. This CDR3 is 16 amino acids long. In nucleotides, the CDR3 is TGTGCCAGCAGGGAAAGGGAGGGCCCCTATAATTCACCCCTCCACTTT. This encodes CASREREGPYNSPLHF.